A selection of T cell receptor beta chains follows, all from one sample in a study of blood T cell repertoires in COVID-19. TCRdb's copy holds only in-frame clones and misses some; the assay was immunoSEQ multiplex PCR. The sample holds 300,000 to 400,000 clones; roughly 88% are singletons and the top ten take about 5%. Specimen: PBMCs or T cells enriched from blood (not recorded which). These receptors were collected from a man under 40 who had recovered from COVID-19. The CDR3 runs from the conserved cysteine through the conserved F or W. D genes are given only for firm matches. A row's size may be missing; if present it is once, few, many or a size class.

J	D	size	V	CDR3	DNA
TRBJ2-1	-	-	TRBV3-1/TRBV3-2	CASSQGGGAQFF	TGTGCCAGCAGCCAGGGCGGTGGGGCGCAGTTCTTC
TRBJ1-2	-	few	TRBV11-2	CASSAESHGYTF	TGTGCCAGCAGCGCGGAGAGCCATGGCTACACCTTC
TRBJ2-1	-	once	TRBV15	CATSKRDNEQFF	TGTGCCACCAGCAAACGAGACAATGAGCAGTTCTTC
TRBJ1-1	TRBD1	once	TRBV30	CAWTEGATEAFF	TGTGCCTGGACCGAGGGGGCAACTGAAGCTTTCTTT
TRBJ1-2	TRBD1	-	TRBV19	CASSDRDRAIYGYTF	TGTGCCAGTAGTGACCGGGACAGGGCTATCTATGGCTACACCTTC
TRBJ1-4	-	-	TRBV28	CASSLESGTLGKLFF	TGTGCCAGCAGTTTAGAGTCGGGGACTTTAGGAAAACTGTTTTTT
TRBJ1-6	-	-	TRBV11-2	CASSLSTGRSPLHF	TGTGCCAGCAGCTTATCAACAGGGCGGTCACCCCTCCACTTT
TRBJ1-1	TRBD1	-	TRBV5-4	CASSAGTGSWTEAFF	TGTGCCAGCAGCGCGGGGACAGGGAGTTGGACTGAAGCTTTCTTT
TRBJ2-3	-	-	TRBV7-3	CASSLIGRTDTQYF	TGTGCCAGCAGCTTAATTGGCCGCACAGATACGCAGTATTTT
TRBJ1-2	TRBD1	-	TRBV30	CAWIQGAKDGYTF	TGTGCCTGGATACAGGGGGCAAAGGATGGCTACACCTTC
TRBJ1-2	-	few	TRBV10-1	CASSADSPYGYTF	TGCGCCAGCAGCGCAGACAGCCCCTATGGCTACACCTTC